This is a list of T cell receptor beta chains from one sample in a study of CD8+CD57+ T cells in acquired aplastic anemia. TCRdb independently ran MiXCR on the reads; one entry per CDR3 protein. The data show roughly 500,000 distinct CDR3 sequences, 25% to 40% seen once. Sample: sorted CD4+, CD8+, or CD8+CD57+ T cells (not recorded which) from PBMCs. The receptors here all came from a human donor with aplastic anemia. Each CDR3 is given with its conserved first and last residue. D genes are given only for firm matches. Clone size is stated in some rows and not others, as once, few, many or a class when expanded.

d_gene,j_gene,v_gene,abundance,CDR3nt,CDR3aa
NA,TRBJ1-2,TRBV7-2,many,TGTGCCAGCAGCTTAGCCCGGGGGCCAAGCTATGGCTACACCTTC,CASSLARGPSYGYTF
NA,TRBJ2-7,TRBV4-3,few,TGCGCCAGCAGCCAAGATACACTGACAGGCTTTTACTACGAGCAGTACTTC,CASSQDTLTGFYYEQYF
NA,TRBJ1-1,TRBV19,many,TGTGCCAGTAGTATGATAGGAGTAACTGAAGCTTTCTTT,CASSMIGVTEAFF
TRBD1,TRBJ1-2,TRBV25-1,NA,TGTGCCAGCAGTTTATCGGGACAGGGCAACTATGGCTACACCTTC,CASSLSGQGNYGYTF
NA,TRBJ2-3,TRBV24-1,NA,TGTGCCACCAGTGATTCGTGGAGCACAGATACGCAGTATTTT,CATSDSWSTDTQYF
NA,TRBJ2-6,TRBV13,NA,TGTGCCAGCACCTTAAACTCTGGGGCCAACGTCCTGACTTTC,CASTLNSGANVLTF
NA,TRBJ2-6,TRBV30,NA,TGTGCCTGGGAGAAGACAGTCTCTGGGGCCAACGTCCTGACTTTC,CAWEKTVSGANVLTF
NA,TRBJ2-1,TRBV25-1,many,TGTGCCAGCTCTCCATCGACAGGAGAACTAAACTACAATGAGCAGTTCTTC,CASSPSTGELNYNEQFF
TRBD1,TRBJ1-2,TRBV12-3/TRBV12-4,NA,TGTGCCAGCGGTCGGGACAGCGCTAACTATGGCTACACCTTC,CASGRDSANYGYTF
NA,TRBJ1-1,TRBV29-1,NA,TGCAGCGTTAAGGACAGAATGAACACTGAAGCTTTCTTT,CSVKDRMNTEAFF
NA,TRBJ2-3,TRBV24-1,many,TGTGCCACCAGTGAGGGGAATTGGGCAGATACGCAGTATTTT,CATSEGNWADTQYF
TRBD1,TRBJ1-4,TRBV10-3,many,TGTGCCATCAGCCAAGACAGGGGCGGTGAAAAACTGTTTTTT,CAISQDRGGEKLFF
NA,TRBJ1-6,TRBV14,many,TGTGCCAGCAGCATAAGGACGGGAAATAATTCACCCCTCCACTTT,CASSIRTGNNSPLHF
NA,TRBJ1-5,TRBV2,many,TGTGCCAGCAGTGAAGGTTTAGGAAATAGCAATCAGCCCCAGCATTTT,CASSEGLGNSNQPQHF
NA,TRBJ1-6,TRBV7-9,many,TGTGCCAGCAGCCTCCCCGGGGGCCGGATGACCCTCCACTTT,CASSLPGGRMTLHF
NA,TRBJ2-7,TRBV2,many,TGTGCCAGCAAAGTCGTTGGACAGGAGGGCGAGCAGTACTTC,CASKVVGQEGEQYF
NA,TRBJ2-1,TRBV24-1,many,TGTGCCACCAGTGGGGTAGCCGCTAGCTCCTACAATGAGCAGTTCTTC,CATSGVAASSYNEQFF